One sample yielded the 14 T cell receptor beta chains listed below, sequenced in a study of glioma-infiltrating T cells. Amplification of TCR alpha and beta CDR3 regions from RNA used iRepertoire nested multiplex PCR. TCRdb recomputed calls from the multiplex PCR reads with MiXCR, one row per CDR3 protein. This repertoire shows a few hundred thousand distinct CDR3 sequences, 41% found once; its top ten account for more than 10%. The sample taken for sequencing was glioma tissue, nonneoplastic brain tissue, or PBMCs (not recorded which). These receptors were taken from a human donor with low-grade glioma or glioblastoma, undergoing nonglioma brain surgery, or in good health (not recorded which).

CDR3 region: CASSPTTGIVETQYF. Here the CDR3 DNA reads TGCGCCAGCAGCCCAACTACAGGGATCGTAGAGACCCAGTACTTC. The chain combines TRBV5-1 with TRBJ2-5; D is perhaps TRBD1 (6 bases). Trimming took off 4 bases at V and 4 bases at J, with 17 bases between the two ends. CDR1 and CDR2 from the germline V gene are SGHRS and YFSETQ. The CDR3 spans 15 residues.

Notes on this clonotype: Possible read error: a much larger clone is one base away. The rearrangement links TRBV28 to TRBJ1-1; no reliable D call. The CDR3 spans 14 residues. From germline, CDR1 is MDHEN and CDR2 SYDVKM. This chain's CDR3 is CASSLSPRVTKAFF. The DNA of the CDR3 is TGTGCCAGCAGTTTGAGCCCTAGGGTCACTAAAGCTTTCTTT.

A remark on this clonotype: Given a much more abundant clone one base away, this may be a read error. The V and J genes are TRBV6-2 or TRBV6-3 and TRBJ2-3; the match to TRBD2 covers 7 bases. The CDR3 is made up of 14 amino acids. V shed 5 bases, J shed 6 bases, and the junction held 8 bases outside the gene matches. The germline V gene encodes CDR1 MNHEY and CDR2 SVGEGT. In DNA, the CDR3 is TGTGCCAGCAGTCCCTGGACTAGATCCGATACGCAGTATTTT. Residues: CASSPWTRSDTQYF.

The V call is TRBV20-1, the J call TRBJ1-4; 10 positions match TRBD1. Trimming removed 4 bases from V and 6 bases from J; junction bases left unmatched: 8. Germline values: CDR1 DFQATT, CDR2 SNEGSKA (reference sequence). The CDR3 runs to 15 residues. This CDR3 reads CSATDRQGADEKLFF. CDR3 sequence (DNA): TGCAGTGCTACAGATAGACAGGGGGCGGATGAAAAACTGTTTTTT.

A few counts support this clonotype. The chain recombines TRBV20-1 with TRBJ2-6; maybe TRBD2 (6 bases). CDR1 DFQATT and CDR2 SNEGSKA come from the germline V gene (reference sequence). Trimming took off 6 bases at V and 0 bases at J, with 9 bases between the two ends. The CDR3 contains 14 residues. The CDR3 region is CSAPSASGANVLTF. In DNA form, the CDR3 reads TGCAGTGCCCCTAGCGCCTCTGGGGCCAACGTCCTGACTTTC.

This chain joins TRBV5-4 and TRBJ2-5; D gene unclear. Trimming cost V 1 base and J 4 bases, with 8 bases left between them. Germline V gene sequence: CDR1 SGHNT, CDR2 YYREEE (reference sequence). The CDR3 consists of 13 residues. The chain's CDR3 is CASSLFYGETQYF. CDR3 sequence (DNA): TGTGCCAGCAGCTTGTTTTACGGAGAGACCCAGTACTTC.

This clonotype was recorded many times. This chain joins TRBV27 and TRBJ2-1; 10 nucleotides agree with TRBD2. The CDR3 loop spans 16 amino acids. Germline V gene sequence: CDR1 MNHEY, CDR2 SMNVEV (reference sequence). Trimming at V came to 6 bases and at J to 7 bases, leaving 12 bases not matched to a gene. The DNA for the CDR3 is TGTGCCAGCAGCCTTATCGGCCTAGCGGGGGTAAATGAGCAGTTCTTC. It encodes CASSLIGLAGVNEQFF.

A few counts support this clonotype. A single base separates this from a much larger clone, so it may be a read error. The CDR3 DNA sequence: TGTGCCAGCACCCCTCTAGCGGCCCCAGTGAATGAGCAGTACTTC. It codes for CASTPLAAPVNEQYF. This chain links TRBV6-1 with TRBJ2-7, with 7 bases identical to TRBD2. Per the germline V gene, CDR1 is MNHNS and CDR2 is SASEGT. The ends lost 7 bases at V and 7 bases at J; junction bases unmatched: 16. The CDR3 extends over 15 amino acids.

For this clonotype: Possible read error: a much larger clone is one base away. CDR3 DNA: TGTGCCAGCAGTCGGGACACGCACCAAGAGACCCAGTACTTC. It translates to CASSRDTHQETQYF. The V gene is TRBV28, the J gene TRBJ2-5, with a possible D match to TRBD1 (6 bases). The CDR3 is 14 residues long. V lost 5 bases and J lost 0, with 10 bases in between. CDR1 and CDR2 (germline): MDHEN, SYDVKM. The entire variable domain, with the rest obtained from reference TRBV28 and TRBJ2-5, is as follows: DVKVTQSSRYLVKRTGEKVFLECVQDMDHENMFWYRQDPGLGLRLIYFSYDVKMKEKGDIPEGYSVSREKKERFSLILESASTNQTSMYLCASSRDTHQETQYFGPGTRLLVL.

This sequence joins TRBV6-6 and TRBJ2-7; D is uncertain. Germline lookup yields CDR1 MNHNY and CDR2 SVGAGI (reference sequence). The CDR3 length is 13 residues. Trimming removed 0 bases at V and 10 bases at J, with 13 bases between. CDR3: CASSYSRHVVQYF. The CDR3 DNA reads TGTGCCAGCAGTTACTCAAGGCATGTTGTACAGTACTTC.

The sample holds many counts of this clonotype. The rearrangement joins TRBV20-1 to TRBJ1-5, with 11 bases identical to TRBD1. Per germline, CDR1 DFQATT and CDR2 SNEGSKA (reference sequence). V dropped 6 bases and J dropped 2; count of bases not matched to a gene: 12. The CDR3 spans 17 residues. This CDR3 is CSASRTGGVRRNQPQHF. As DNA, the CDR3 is TGCAGTGCGAGTAGGACAGGGGGCGTGCGTCGCAATCAGCCCCAGCATTTT.

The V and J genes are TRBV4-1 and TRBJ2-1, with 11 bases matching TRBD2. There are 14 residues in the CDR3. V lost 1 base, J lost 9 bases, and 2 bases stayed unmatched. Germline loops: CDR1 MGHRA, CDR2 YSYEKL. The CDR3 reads CASSQVSGRGEQFF. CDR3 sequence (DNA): TGCGCCAGCAGCCAAGTTAGCGGGAGGGGTGAGCAGTTCTTC.

The CDR3 bases are TGCGCCAGCAGCCACCCACCGGTTAGGGCCAGGAACTATGGCTACACCTTC. Amino acids: CASSHPPVRARNYGYTF. The V gene is TRBV4-3, the J gene TRBJ1-2, with unresolved D. The CDR3 contains 17 residues. Trimming pared 3 bases from V and 2 bases from J, leaving 19 bases between. Germline CDR1 is LGHNA and CDR2 is YSLEER.

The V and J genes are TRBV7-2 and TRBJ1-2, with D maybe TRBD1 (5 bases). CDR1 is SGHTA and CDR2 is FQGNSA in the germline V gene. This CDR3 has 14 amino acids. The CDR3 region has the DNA TGTGTTAGCAGCTTAGGCAGGGCCAACTATGGCTACACCTTC. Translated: CVSSLGRANYGYTF.